This TCR beta chain came from a study of T cells after posttransplantation cyclophosphamide. Study outcomes and limitations: After PTCy, TRB diversity resembled that of CNI/methotrexate controls. Donor-recipient repertoire similarity was low at 1-2 months, rising over year one.

The V gene end was trimmed by 5 bases and the J gene end by 10 bases; junction bases not matched to a gene: 7. Germline CDR1 SGHVS, CDR2 FQNEAQ. The CDR3 is made up of 14 amino acids. Peripheral blood was collected from the related graft donor on the marrow donation day. Many counts were recorded for this clone. The antigen is undetermined. Sequencing used immunoSEQ multiplex PCR; TCRdb keeps in-frame clones, though not all of them. The table records under 25,000 clones without singletons, the ten largest covering approximately 7%. The chain couples TRBV7-8 to TRBJ1-6; TRBD1 matches at 8 bases. This clonotype originated in a woman in her sixties or seventies in good health, CMV-negative, and a related stem cell transplant donor. Input material: PBMCs. CDR3 sequence: CASSLQTGDSPLHF. In DNA form, the CDR3 reads TGTGCCAGCAGCCTACAGACAGGGGACTCACCCCTCCACTTT.